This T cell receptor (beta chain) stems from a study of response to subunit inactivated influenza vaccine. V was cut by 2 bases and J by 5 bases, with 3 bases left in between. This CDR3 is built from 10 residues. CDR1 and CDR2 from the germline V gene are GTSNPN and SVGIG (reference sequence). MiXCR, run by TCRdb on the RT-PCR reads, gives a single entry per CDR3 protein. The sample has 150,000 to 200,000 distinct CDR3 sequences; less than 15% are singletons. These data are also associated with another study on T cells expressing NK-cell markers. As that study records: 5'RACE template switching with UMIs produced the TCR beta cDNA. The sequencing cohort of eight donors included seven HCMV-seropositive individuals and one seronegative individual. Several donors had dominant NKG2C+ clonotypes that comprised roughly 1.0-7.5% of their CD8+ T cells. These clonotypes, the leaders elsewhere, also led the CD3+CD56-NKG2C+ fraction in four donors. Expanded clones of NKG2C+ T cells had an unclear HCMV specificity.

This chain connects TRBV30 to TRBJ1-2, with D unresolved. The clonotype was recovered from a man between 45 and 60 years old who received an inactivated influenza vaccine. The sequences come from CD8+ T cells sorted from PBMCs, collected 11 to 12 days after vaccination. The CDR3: CAWSQYGYTF. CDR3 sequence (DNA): TGTGCCTGGAGTCAGTATGGCTACACCTTC.